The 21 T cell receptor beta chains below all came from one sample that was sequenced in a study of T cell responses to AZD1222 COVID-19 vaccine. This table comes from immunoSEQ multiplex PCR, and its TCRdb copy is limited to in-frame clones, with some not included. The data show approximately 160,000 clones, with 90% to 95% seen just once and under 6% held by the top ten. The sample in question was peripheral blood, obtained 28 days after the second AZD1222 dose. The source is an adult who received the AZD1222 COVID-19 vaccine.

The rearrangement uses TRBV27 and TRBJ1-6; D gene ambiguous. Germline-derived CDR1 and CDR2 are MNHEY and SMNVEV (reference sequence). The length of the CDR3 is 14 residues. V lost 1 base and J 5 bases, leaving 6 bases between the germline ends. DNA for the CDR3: TGTGCCAGCAGTTTATGGGGAAATAATTCACCCCTCCACTTT. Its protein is CASSLWGNNSPLHF.

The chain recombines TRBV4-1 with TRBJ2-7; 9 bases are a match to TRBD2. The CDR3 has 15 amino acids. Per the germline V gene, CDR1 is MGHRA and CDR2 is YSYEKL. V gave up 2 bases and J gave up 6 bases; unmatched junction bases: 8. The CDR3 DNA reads TGCGCCAGCAGCCAACCGAGCGGGAGGAAAGGCGAGCAGTACTTC. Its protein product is CASSQPSGRKGEQYF.

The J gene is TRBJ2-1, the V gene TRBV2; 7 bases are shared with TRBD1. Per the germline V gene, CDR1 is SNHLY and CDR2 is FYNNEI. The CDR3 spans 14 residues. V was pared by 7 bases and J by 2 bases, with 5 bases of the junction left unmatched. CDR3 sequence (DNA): TGTGCCAGCACGACAGGGCGAACCTACAATGAGCAGTTCTTC. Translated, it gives CASTTGRTYNEQFF. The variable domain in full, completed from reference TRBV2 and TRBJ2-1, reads EPEVTQTPSHQVTQMGQEVILRCVPISNHLYFYWYRQILGQKVEFLVSFYNNEISEKSEIFDDQFSVERPDGSNFTLKIRSTKLEDSAMYFCASTTGRTYNEQFFGPGTRLTVL.

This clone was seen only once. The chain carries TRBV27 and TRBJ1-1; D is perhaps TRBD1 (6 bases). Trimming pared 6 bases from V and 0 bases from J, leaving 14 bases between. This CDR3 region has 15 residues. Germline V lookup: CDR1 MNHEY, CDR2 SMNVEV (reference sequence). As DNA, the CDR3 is TGTGCCAGCAGCCTACCTAGGGGGATGAACACTGAAGCTTTCTTT. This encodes CASSLPRGMNTEAFF.

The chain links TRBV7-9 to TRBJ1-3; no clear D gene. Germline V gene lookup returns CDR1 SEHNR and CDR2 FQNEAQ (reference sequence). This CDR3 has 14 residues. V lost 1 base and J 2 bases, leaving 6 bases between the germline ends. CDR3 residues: CASSLVQPGNTIYF. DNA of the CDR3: TGTGCCAGCAGCTTAGTACAGCCTGGAAACACCATATATTTT.

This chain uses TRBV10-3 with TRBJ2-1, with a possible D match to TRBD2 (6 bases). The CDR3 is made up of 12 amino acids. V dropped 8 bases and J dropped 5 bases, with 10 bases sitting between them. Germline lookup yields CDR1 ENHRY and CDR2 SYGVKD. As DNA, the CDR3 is TGTGCCATCCTACGGGGGAACAATGAGCAGTTCTTC. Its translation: CAILRGNNEQFF.

This CDR3 is CASSQTDRIGEPQHF. Written as DNA, the CDR3 is TGTGCCAGCAGCCAAACCGACAGGATTGGAGAGCCCCAGCATTTT. V usage is TRBV3-1 (or the pseudogene TRBV3-2) and J usage is TRBJ1-5; TRBD1 is a possible D gene (6 bases). The V gene lost 2 bases and the J gene lost 8 bases, with 16 bases spanning the gap. The CDR3 spans 15 residues. In germline, CDR1 is LGHDT, CDR2 YNNKEL (reference sequence).

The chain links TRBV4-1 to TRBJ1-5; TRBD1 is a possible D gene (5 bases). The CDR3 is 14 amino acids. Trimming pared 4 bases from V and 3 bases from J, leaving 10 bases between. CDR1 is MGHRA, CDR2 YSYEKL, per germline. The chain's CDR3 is CASSPRGINQPQHF. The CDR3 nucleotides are TGCGCCAGCAGCCCTCGGGGGATCAATCAGCCCCAGCATTTT.

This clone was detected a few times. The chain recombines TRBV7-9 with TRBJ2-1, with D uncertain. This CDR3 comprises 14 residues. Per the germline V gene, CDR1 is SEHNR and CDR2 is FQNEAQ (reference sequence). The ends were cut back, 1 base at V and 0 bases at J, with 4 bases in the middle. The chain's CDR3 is CASSLDSSYNEQFF. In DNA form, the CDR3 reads TGTGCCAGCAGCTTAGACAGCTCCTACAATGAGCAGTTCTTC.

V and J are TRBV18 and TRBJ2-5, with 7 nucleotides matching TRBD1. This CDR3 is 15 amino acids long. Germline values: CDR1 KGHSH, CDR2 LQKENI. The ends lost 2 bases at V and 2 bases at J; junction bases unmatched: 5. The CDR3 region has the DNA TGTGCCAGCTCACCAGATGGGGGACAGCAAGAGACCCAGTACTTC. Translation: CASSPDGGQQETQYF.

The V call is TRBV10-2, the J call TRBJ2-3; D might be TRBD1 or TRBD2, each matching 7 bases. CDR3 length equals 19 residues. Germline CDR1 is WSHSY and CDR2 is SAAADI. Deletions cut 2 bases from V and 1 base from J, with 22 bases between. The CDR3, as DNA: TGCGCCAGCAGTGAGGTTCAGGGGGGGAGCCCTAAACGCACAGATACGCAGTATTTT. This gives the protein CASSEVQGGSPKRTDTQYF.

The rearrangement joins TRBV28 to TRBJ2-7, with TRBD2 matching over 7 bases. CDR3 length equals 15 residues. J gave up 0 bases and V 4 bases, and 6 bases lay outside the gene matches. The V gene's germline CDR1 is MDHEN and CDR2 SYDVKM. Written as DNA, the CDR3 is TGTGCCAGCAGTTCCCCTAGCGGAATCTCCTACGAGCAGTACTTC. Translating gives CASSSPSGISYEQYF.

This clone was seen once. The chain's CDR3 is CASSLRTENIQYF. Here the CDR3 DNA reads TGTGCCAGCAGCTTAAGGACCGAAAACATTCAGTACTTC. The chain joins TRBV7-2 to TRBJ2-4; D gene ambiguous. The CDR3 contains 13 residues. Germline loops: CDR1 SGHTA, CDR2 FQGNSA. V was trimmed by 2 bases and J by 5 bases, leaving 7 bases between them. Together with reference TRBV7-2 and TRBJ2-4, the CDR3 gives the full variable domain: GAGVSQSPSNKVTEKGKDVELRCDPISGHTALYWYRQSLGQGLEFLIYFQGNSAPDKSGLPSDRFSAERTGGSVSTLTIQRTQQEDSAVYLCASSLRTENIQYFGAGTRLSVL.

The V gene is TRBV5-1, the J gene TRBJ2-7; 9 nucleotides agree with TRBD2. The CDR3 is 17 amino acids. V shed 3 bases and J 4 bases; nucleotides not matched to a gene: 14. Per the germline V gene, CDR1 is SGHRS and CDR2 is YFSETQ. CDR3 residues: CASSYGGSGSGTYEQYF. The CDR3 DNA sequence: TGCGCCAGCAGCTATGGAGGTAGCGGGAGTGGGACGTACGAGCAGTACTTC.

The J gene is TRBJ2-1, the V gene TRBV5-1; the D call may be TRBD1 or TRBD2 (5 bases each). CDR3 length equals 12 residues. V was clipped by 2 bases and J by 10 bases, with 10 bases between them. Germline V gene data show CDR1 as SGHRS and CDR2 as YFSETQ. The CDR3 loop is CASSFPWGEQFF. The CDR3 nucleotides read TGCGCCAGCAGCTTCCCCTGGGGGGAGCAGTTCTTC.

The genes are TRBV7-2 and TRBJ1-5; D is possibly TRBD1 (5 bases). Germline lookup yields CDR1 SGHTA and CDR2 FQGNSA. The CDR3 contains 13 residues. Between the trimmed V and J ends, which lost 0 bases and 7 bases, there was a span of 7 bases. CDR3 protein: CASSLAGTQPQHF. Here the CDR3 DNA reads TGTGCCAGCAGCTTAGCAGGGACGCAGCCCCAGCATTTT. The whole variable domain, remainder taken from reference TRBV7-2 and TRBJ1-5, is GAGVSQSPSNKVTEKGKDVELRCDPISGHTALYWYRQSLGQGLEFLIYFQGNSAPDKSGLPSDRFSAERTGGSVSTLTIQRTQQEDSAVYLCASSLAGTQPQHFGDGTRLSIL.

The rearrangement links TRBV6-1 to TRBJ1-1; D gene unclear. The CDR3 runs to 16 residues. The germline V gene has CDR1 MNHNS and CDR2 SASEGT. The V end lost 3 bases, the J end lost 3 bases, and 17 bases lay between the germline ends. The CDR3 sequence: CASSDSIWTAYTEAFF. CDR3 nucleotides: TGTGCCAGCAGTGATAGTATCTGGACCGCTTACACTGAAGCTTTCTTT.

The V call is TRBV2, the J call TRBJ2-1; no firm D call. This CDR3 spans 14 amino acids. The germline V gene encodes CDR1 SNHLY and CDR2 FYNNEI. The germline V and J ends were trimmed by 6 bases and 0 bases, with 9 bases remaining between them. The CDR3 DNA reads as TGTGCCAGCAGACCGGTGAGCTCCTACAATGAGCAGTTCTTC. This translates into CASRPVSSYNEQFF.

The CDR3 nucleotides are TGTGCCAGCTCAACGTCGACTAGCTCCTTCTACAATGAGCAGTTCTTC. Encoded protein: CASSTSTSSFYNEQFF. This sequence joins TRBV18 and TRBJ2-1, with 7 bases aligning to TRBD2. This CDR3 has 16 amino acids. The V gene end was trimmed by 5 bases and the J gene end by 3 bases; junction bases not matched to a gene: 10. Germline V CDR1 and CDR2: KGHSH, LQKENI.

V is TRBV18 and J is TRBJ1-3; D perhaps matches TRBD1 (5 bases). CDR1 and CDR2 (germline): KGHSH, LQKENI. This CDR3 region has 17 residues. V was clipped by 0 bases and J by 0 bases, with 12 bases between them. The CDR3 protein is CASSPPDGAASGNTIYF. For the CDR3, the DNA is TGTGCCAGCTCACCACCGGACGGGGCTGCCTCTGGAAACACCATATATTTT.

Here the CDR3 DNA reads TGTGCCAGCAGCCCAGCGGGAGGTTCGACAGATACGCAGTATTTT. Translating it yields CASSPAGGSTDTQYF. The chain combines TRBV9 with TRBJ2-3; 9 positions match TRBD2. V shed 4 bases, J shed 3 bases, and the junction held 6 bases outside the gene matches. The CDR3 runs to 15 residues. The germline CDR1 and CDR2 sequences are SGDLS and YYNGEE. Complete variable domain (other parts from reference TRBV9 and TRBJ2-3): DSGVTQTPKHLITATGQRVTLRCSPRSGDLSVYWYQQSLDQGLQFLIQYYNGEERAKGNILERFSAQQFPDLHSELNLSSLELGDSALYFCASSPAGGSTDTQYFGPGTRLTVL.